The source of this T cell receptor beta chain is a study of blood T cell repertoires in COVID-19. The germline V and J ends were trimmed by 6 bases and 3 bases, with 12 bases remaining between them. Germline assignment: CDR1 MNHEY and CDR2 SVGAGI. The CDR3 loop spans 14 amino acids. The assay was immunoSEQ multiplex PCR, and TCRdb's table has in-frame clones only and misses some. The sample consists of 75,000 to 85,000 clones, roughly 81% of them appearing once. The gene calls are TRBV6-5 and TRBJ2-1; no clear D gene. The sample comprised peripheral blood. This clonotype originated in a man in his 60s with COVID-19, enrolled during active disease. The CDR3 bases are TGTGCCAGCAGACAGACGAAAGACTACAATGAGCAGTTCTTC. It specifies CASRQTKDYNEQFF.